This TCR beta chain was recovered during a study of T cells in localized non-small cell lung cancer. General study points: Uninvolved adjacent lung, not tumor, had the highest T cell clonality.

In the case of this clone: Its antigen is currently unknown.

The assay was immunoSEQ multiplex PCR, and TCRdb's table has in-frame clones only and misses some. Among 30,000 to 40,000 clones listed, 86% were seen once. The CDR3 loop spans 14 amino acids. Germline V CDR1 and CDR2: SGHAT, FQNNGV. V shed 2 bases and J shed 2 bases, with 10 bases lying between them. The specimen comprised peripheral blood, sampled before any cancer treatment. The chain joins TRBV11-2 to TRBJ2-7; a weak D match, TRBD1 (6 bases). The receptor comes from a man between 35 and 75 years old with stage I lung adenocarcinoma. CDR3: CASSLQGPTYEQYF. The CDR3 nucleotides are TGTGCCAGCAGCTTACAGGGGCCCACCTACGAGCAGTACTTC.